This T cell receptor (beta chain) is drawn from a study of regulatory T cells in long-lasting Graves disease. Relying on iRepertoire HTBI primers and Arm-PCR of CDR3 regions, the team built TCR beta libraries. TCRdb re-analysed the multiplex PCR reads in MiXCR, keeping a single row per CDR3 protein. The profile shows under 700,000 distinct CDR3 sequences, around 16% of them singletons. Time point defined: newly diagnosed GD, antithyroid drugs for less than 3 months. PBMC-derived RNA was used for the TCR library. This clonotype is medium-sized by share. No antigen is known for it. Study results and caveats: Favoring TRBV28, TRBJ1-2 and TRBJ2-5 was a feature seen in persistent disease. New patients shared 966 public clonotypes, fewer than the approximately 3,000 shared by persistent patients.

Germline CDR1 and CDR2: MNHNS and SASEGT. The CDR3 loop spans 15 amino acids. V lost 1 base, J lost 7 bases, and 15 bases lay in between. This same sample was also taken into another study, of T cells in Graves' hyperthyroidism and ophthalmopathy. As that study records: Hyperthyroidism of Graves' type that showed no ophthalmopathy progression within 18 months was stable. Uncontrolled infection, other autoimmune disease, pregnancy or lactation barred patients from enrollment.

The sequence was obtained from a woman in her forties or fifties with Graves disease. The chain recombines TRBV6-1 with TRBJ2-3; a weak D match, TRBD2 (7 bases). The specimen was peripheral blood mononuclear cells (PBMCs), collected at new diagnosis, from a patient treated with antithyroid drugs. The CDR3 loop reads CASSEDGGGVNTQYF. DNA for the CDR3: TGTGCCAGCAGTGAAGATGGAGGGGGGGTAAATACGCAGTATTTT.